A selection of T cell receptor beta chains follows, all from one sample in a study of blood T cell repertoires in COVID-19. TCRdb keeps only in-frame clones here, not all; method: immunoSEQ multiplex PCR. The profile covers about 330,000 clones, with about 92% appearing a single time and around 18% taken by the ten largest. The sequencing input was PBMCs or T cells enriched from blood (not recorded which). These receptors originate from a woman aged 25 to 39 who had recovered from COVID-19. CDR3s include the opening cysteine and the closing phenylalanine or tryptophan. The D gene is left open where the match is weak.

cdr3_aa: CASSLNGMGQVGELFF
cdr3_nt: TGTGCCAGCAGCTTAAATGGAATGGGACAGGTTGGGGAGCTGTTTTTT
j_call: TRBJ2-2
d_call: TRBD1
v_call: TRBV7-3

cdr3_aa: CASSLASPEGRSYEQYF
cdr3_nt: TGTGCCAGCAGTTTAGCCTCCCCAGAGGGAAGGTCCTACGAGCAGTACTTC
j_call: TRBJ2-7
d_call: -
v_call: TRBV27

cdr3_aa: CASSGAPWDGYTF
cdr3_nt: TGTGCCAGCAGTGGAGCTCCGTGGGATGGCTACACCTTC
j_call: TRBJ1-2
d_call: -
v_call: TRBV6-6

cdr3_aa: CASSPTGGSGYTF
cdr3_nt: TGTGCCAGCAGCCCAACAGGGGGCTCAGGCTACACCTTC
j_call: TRBJ1-2
d_call: TRBD1
v_call: TRBV7-9

cdr3_aa: CASSQDRTSNYGYTF
cdr3_nt: TGTGCCAGCAGCCAGGACAGGACTTCTAACTATGGCTACACCTTC
j_call: TRBJ1-2
d_call: TRBD1
v_call: TRBV3-1/TRBV3-2

cdr3_aa: CASRDSSYEQYF
cdr3_nt: TGCGCCAGCAGGGACAGCAGCTACGAGCAGTACTTC
j_call: TRBJ2-7
d_call: -
v_call: TRBV5-1

cdr3_aa: CAWSEGAGGSEKLFF
cdr3_nt: TGTGCCTGGAGTGAGGGGGCAGGGGGCAGTGAAAAACTGTTTTTT
j_call: TRBJ1-4
d_call: TRBD1
v_call: TRBV30

cdr3_aa: CASSTGTGSRNEQFF
cdr3_nt: TGTGCCAGTAGTACCGGGACAGGGAGTAGGAATGAGCAGTTCTTC
j_call: TRBJ2-1
d_call: TRBD1
v_call: TRBV19

cdr3_aa: CASSQDWGGNNEQFF
cdr3_nt: TGTGCCAGCAGCCAAGATTGGGGGGGGAACAATGAGCAGTTCTTC
j_call: TRBJ2-1
d_call: TRBD2
v_call: TRBV4-2

cdr3_aa: CAWTAHPNTEAFF
cdr3_nt: TGTGCCTGGACCGCACACCCGAACACTGAAGCTTTCTTT
j_call: TRBJ1-1
d_call: -
v_call: TRBV30

cdr3_aa: CASSSQAYSPLHF
cdr3_nt: TGTGCCAGCAGCTCCCAGGCCTATTCACCCCTCCACTTT
j_call: TRBJ1-6
d_call: -
v_call: TRBV7-2

cdr3_aa: CASSLVGSGGPVGEQFF
cdr3_nt: TGTGCCAGCAGCTTAGTCGGATCGGGAGGGCCGGTCGGTGAGCAGTTCTTC
j_call: TRBJ2-1
d_call: TRBD2
v_call: TRBV11-3

cdr3_aa: CAITSETDTQYF
cdr3_nt: TGTGCCATCACGTCCGAGACAGATACGCAGTATTTT
j_call: TRBJ2-3
d_call: -
v_call: TRBV10-3